The rows below give T cell receptor beta chains drawn from one sample of a study of shared clonotypes between healthy human individuals. Assay: immunoSEQ multiplex PCR; the TCRdb copy retains only in-frame clones and omits some. There are roughly 2 million clones in the sample; about 94% occur only once, and approximately 0.13% lies in the top ten. Sequencing input: naive CD4+ T cells sorted from blood. These receptors were obtained from a man aged 18 to 29 in good health. Both conserved end residues are part of each CDR3. Each record gives: clone size, D gene, V gene, J gene, CDR3 DNA, CDR3 protein. A D gene is named only where the DNA matches it firmly. A row's size may be missing; if present it is once, few, many or a size class.

>.|.|TRBV6-5|TRBJ2-1
TGTGCCAGCAGCCCTCTGAGGGAGGTCAATGAGCAGTTCTTC
CASSPLREVNEQFF
>.|.|TRBV2|TRBJ2-5
TGTGCCAGCAGTGTTACACTCGGGACGGGTCGGCAAGAGACCCAGTACTTC
CASSVTLGTGRQETQYF
>.|.|TRBV28|TRBJ2-3
TGTGCCAGCAGACCCCCAGGAGGGCAAGCAGATACGCAGTATTTT
CASRPPGGQADTQYF
>once|.|TRBV7-6|TRBJ1-3
TGTGCCAGCAGCCTAAGTAGTATAGGAAACACCATATATTTT
CASSLSSIGNTIYF
>once|.|TRBV10-3|TRBJ2-5
TGTGCCATCAGTGATTTGGGAGTCCGGGAGACCCAGTACTTC
CAISDLGVRETQYF
>.|.|TRBV5-6|TRBJ2-7
TGTGCCAGCAGCTTACCTGGGACCTACGAGCAGTACTTC
CASSLPGTYEQYF
>.|.|TRBV30|TRBJ2-1
TGTGCCTGGAGTCCCCGACTTGAAAACAATGAGCAGTTCTTC
CAWSPRLENNEQFF
>.|TRBD1|TRBV6-1|TRBJ2-1
TGTGCCATCAGGACAGGGCCCTACAATGAGCAGTTCTTC
CAIRTGPYNEQFF
>once|TRBD1|TRBV5-1|TRBJ1-2
TGCGCCAGCAGCGGGGGACAGCCCTATGGCTACACCTTC
CASSGGQPYGYTF
>.|TRBD1|TRBV6-1|TRBJ1-5
TGTGCCAGCAGTGAAGCGGGGGGACAGGGACAACCCCAGCATTTT
CASSEAGGQGQPQHF
>.|.|TRBV7-9|TRBJ2-1
TGTGCCAGCACCCCCCGAGGCGGAGGGACGACCTACAATGAGCAGTTCTTC
CASTPRGGGTTYNEQFF
>once|.|TRBV11-3|TRBJ2-2
TGTGCCAGCAGCCTACTAGGGGTCCGGGGCACCGGGGAGCTGTTTTTT
CASSLLGVRGTGELFF
>once|.|TRBV5-1|TRBJ2-7
TGCGCCAGCAGCTTGAGCAGGGGAAGCTACGAGCAGTACTTC
CASSLSRGSYEQYF
>.|TRBD1|TRBV7-2|TRBJ2-7
TGTGCCAGCAGCTCACTCCGGGACAGGAGCTACGAGCAGTACTTC
CASSSLRDRSYEQYF
>.|.|TRBV30|TRBJ1-1
TGTGCCTGGAGTACCTCCAGAGGGCAGGGGAGATACTGGAGCACTGAAGCTTTCTTT
CAWSTSRGQGRYWSTEAFF
>once|.|TRBV18|TRBJ2-3
TGTGCCAGCTCACCGACCGGAGACCCAGATACGCAGTATTTT
CASSPTGDPDTQYF
>.|.|TRBV9|TRBJ1-3
TGTGCCAGCAGCCCCTTGACGGGAACTGGAAACACCATATATTTT
CASSPLTGTGNTIYF
>.|TRBD2|TRBV5-1|TRBJ2-7
TGCGCCAGCAGCCCAGGGACTAGCGGGACCGAGCAGTACTTC
CASSPGTSGTEQYF